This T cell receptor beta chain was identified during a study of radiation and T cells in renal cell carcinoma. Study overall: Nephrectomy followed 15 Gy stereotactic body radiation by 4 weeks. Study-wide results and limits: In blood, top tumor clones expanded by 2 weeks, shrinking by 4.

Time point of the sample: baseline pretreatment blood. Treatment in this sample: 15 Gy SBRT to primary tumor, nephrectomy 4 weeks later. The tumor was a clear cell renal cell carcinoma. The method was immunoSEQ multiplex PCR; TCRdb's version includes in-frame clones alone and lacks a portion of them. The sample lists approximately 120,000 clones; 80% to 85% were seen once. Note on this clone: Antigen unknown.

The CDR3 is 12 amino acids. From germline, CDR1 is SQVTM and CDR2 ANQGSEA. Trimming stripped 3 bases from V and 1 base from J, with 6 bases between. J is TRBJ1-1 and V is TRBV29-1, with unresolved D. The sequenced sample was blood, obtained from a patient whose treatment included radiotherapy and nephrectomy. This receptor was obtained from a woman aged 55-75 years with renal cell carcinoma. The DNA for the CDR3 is TGCAGCGTTGATGGCGGGAACACTGAAGCTTTCTTT. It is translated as CSVDGGNTEAFF. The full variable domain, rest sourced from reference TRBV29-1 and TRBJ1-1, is SAVISQKPSRDICQRGTSLTIQCQVDSQVTMMFWYRQQPGQSLTLIATANQGSEATYESGFVIDKFPISRPNLTFSTLTVSNMSPEDSSIYLCSVDGGNTEAFFGQGTRLTVV.